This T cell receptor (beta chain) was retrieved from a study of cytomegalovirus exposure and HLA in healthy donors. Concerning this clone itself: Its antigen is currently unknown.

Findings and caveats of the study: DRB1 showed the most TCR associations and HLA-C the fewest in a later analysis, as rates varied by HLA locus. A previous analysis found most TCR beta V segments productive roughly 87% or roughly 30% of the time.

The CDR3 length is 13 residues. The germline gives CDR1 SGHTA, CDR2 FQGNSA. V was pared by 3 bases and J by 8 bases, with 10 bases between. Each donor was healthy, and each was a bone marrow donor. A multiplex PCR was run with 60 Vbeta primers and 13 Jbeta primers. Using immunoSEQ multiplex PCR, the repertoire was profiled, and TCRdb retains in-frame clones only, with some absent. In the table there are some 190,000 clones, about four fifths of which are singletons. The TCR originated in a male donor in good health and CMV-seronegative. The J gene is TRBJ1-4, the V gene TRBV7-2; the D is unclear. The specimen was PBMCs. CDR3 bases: TGTGCCAGCAGCTTGTTCGCGGGGGAAAAACTGTTTTTT. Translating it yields CASSLFAGEKLFF.